This T cell receptor beta chain comes out of a study of shared clonotypes between healthy human individuals. The repertoire was sequenced with immunoSEQ multiplex PCR; TCRdb's copy has only in-frame clones and lacks some. Seen here are hundreds of thousands of clones, 70% to 80% observed once, and the top ten hold roughly 13%. The germline V gene encodes CDR1 SEHNR and CDR2 FQNEAQ (reference sequence). This CDR3 has 14 amino acids. The J segment lost 7 bases and the V segment lost 8 bases, leaving 6 bases of the junction unmatched. The sample was PBMCs. This chain joins TRBV7-9 and TRBJ2-1; 12 bases are a match to TRBD2. The TCR sequence derives from a woman aged 40-49 years in good health. Some clones in this sample may be carry-over from other donors' samples. This CDR3 reads CASGPLAGGNEQFF. CDR3 nucleotide sequence: TGTGCCAGCGGTCCCCTAGCGGGAGGGAATGAGCAGTTCTTC. The complete variable domain, with remaining parts taken from reference TRBV7-9 and TRBJ2-1, reads DTGVSQNPRHKITKRGQNVTFRCDPISEHNRLYWYRQTLGQGPEFLTYFQNEAQLEKSRLLSDRFSAERPKGSFSTLEIQRTEQGDSAMYLCASGPLAGGNEQFFGPGTRLTVL.